The rows below give T cell receptor beta chains drawn from one sample of a study of cytomegalovirus exposure and HLA in healthy donors. The assay was immunoSEQ multiplex PCR, and TCRdb's table has in-frame clones only and misses some. The sample yields 150,000 to 200,000 clones, 80% seen once. The sequencing sample was made of PBMCs. The receptor source for this set is a man aged 35-49 years in good health and CMV-seronegative. Each CDR3 is given with its conserved first and last residue. The D gene is left open where the match is weak. Size is omitted from some rows. Given values are once, few, many or a class for expanded clones.

CDR3 protein: CASSEASWGRNQPQHF
CDR3 DNA: TGTGCCAGCAGTGAAGCCTCCTGGGGCCGCAATCAGCCCCAGCATTTT
D gene: .
J gene: TRBJ1-5
V gene: TRBV6-1
clone size: few

CDR3 protein: CASSSRAGTSGAQFF
CDR3 DNA: TGTGCCAGCAGCTCGCGTGCCGGGACTAGCGGGGCGCAGTTCTTC
D gene: TRBD2
J gene: TRBJ2-1
V gene: TRBV7-6
clone size: once

CDR3 protein: CARSPREGITYEQYF
CDR3 DNA: TGTGCCAGAAGCCCACGAGAGGGAATCACCTACGAGCAGTACTTC
D gene: .
J gene: TRBJ2-7
V gene: TRBV5-3
clone size: .

CDR3 protein: CASSPGTIGNQPQHF
CDR3 DNA: TGCGCCAGCAGCCCTGGGACAATCGGCAATCAGCCCCAGCATTTT
D gene: .
J gene: TRBJ1-5
V gene: TRBV5-1
clone size: .

CDR3 protein: CASSLINSPLHF
CDR3 DNA: TGTGCCAGCAGCTTGATAAATTCACCCCTCCACTTT
D gene: .
J gene: TRBJ1-6
V gene: TRBV5-4
clone size: .

CDR3 protein: CASSNRSGGHVNQPQHF
CDR3 DNA: TGTGCCAGCAGTAATCGGTCAGGGGGCCATGTCAATCAGCCCCAGCATTTT
D gene: TRBD1
J gene: TRBJ1-5
V gene: TRBV6-4
clone size: few

CDR3 protein: CASSLGGYGYTF
CDR3 DNA: TGTGCCAGCAGCTTGGGAGGCTATGGCTACACCTTC
D gene: .
J gene: TRBJ1-2
V gene: TRBV5-8
clone size: .

CDR3 protein: CASSLMGGQDNEQFF
CDR3 DNA: TGTGCCAGCAGCTTAATGGGGGGACAGGACAATGAGCAGTTCTTC
D gene: TRBD1
J gene: TRBJ2-1
V gene: TRBV7-3
clone size: .

CDR3 protein: CAWTPRGVSYEQYF
CDR3 DNA: TGTGCCTGGACCCCCCGGGGGGTCTCCTACGAGCAGTACTTC
D gene: TRBD2
J gene: TRBJ2-7
V gene: TRBV30
clone size: .

CDR3 protein: CASSLPHLGLALDTQYF
CDR3 DNA: TGTGCCAGCAGTTTACCTCACCTCGGACTAGCCTTAGATACGCAGTATTTT
D gene: TRBD2
J gene: TRBJ2-3
V gene: TRBV27
clone size: once

CDR3 protein: CAWKGSGSSDTQYF
CDR3 DNA: TGTGCCTGGAAGGGTAGCGGGAGCTCAGATACGCAGTATTTT
D gene: TRBD2
J gene: TRBJ2-3
V gene: TRBV30
clone size: .